Below, 30 T cell receptor beta chains from the same sample are listed, as sequenced in a study of T cells in Graves' hyperthyroidism and ophthalmopathy. Authors of the study amplified TCR beta CDR3 regions from RNA transcripts. HTBI primers were employed in a first-round RT-PCR of the TCR CDR3. TCRdb passed the multiplex PCR reads through MiXCR, listing each CDR3 protein once. This sample carries some 350,000 distinct CDR3 sequences, approximately 19% of them seen once, and the ten largest clones take 3% to 4.5%. Sequenced sample: blood. Every receptor here comes from a woman aged 18-30 years with Graves' hyperthyroidism.

On this clonotype itself: Likely a read error: the CDR3 ends without its conserved phenylalanine or tryptophan. The chain employs TRBV6-1 and TRBJ1-2; possibly TRBD1 for D (6 bases). CDR3 size: 15 residues. Deletions cut 7 bases from V and 6 bases from J, with 21 bases between. The germline CDR1 and CDR2 sequences are MNHNS and SASEGT. CDR3 sequence reads: CASIYRAGPGDGYTL. CDR3 sequence (DNA): TGTGCCAGCATATATCGTGCCGGCCCAGGGGATGGCTACACCTTG.

In its sample, this clonotype was seen many times. The chain recombines TRBV6-1 with TRBJ2-7; maybe TRBD2 (5 bases). The V and J ends lost 7 bases and 6 bases respectively, with 13 bases between them. Germline V gene lookup returns CDR1 MNHNS and CDR2 SASEGT. This CDR3 region has 12 residues. DNA of the CDR3: TGTGCCAGCATACAAGAAGGGAGCGAGCAGTACTTC. This codes for CASIQEGSEQYF.

This clonotype came up many times. This rearrangement joins TRBV5-1 to TRBJ1-1; 7 bases agree with TRBD1. This CDR3 region has 15 residues. V gave up 0 bases and J gave up 1 base; unmatched junction bases: 3. Per germline, CDR1 SGHRS and CDR2 YFSETQ. DNA for the CDR3: TGCGCCAGCAGCTTGGGGAGGGGGCCGAACACTGAAGCTTTCTTT. Translating gives CASSLGRGPNTEAFF.

In its sample, this clonotype was seen a few times. The chain uses TRBV28 and TRBJ1-2; D possibly corresponds to TRBD1 (5 bases). Germline assignment: CDR1 MDHEN and CDR2 SYDVKM. This CDR3 comprises 14 residues. V lost 5 bases to trimming and J lost 3 bases, with 13 bases between them. In DNA, the CDR3 is TGTGCCAGCAGTCCGTGGCGAGGGGACTATGGCTACACCTTC. Its protein is CASSPWRGDYGYTF.

In its sample, this clonotype was seen many times. Here the CDR3 reads CASSPEVGGPDTGELFF. In DNA form, the CDR3 reads TGTGCCAGCAGCCCAGAAGTGGGGGGGCCCGACACCGGGGAGCTGTTTTTT. The V and J genes are TRBV4-2 and TRBJ2-2, with D possibly TRBD2 on 7 matching bases. The CDR3 sequence is 17 residues long. Trimming pared 4 bases from V and 3 bases from J, leaving 18 bases between. The germline gives CDR1 LGHNA, CDR2 YNFKEQ.

The J gene is TRBJ2-7, the V gene TRBV27, with a weak D call TRBD1 (6 bases). The ends were cut back, 7 bases at V and 0 bases at J, with 16 bases in the middle. Germline V gene lookup returns CDR1 MNHEY and CDR2 SMNVEV (reference sequence). CDR3 length equals 15 residues. As DNA, the CDR3 is TGTGCCAGCATTGGGAAACGGGACATCTCCTACGAGCAGTACTTC. It codes for CASIGKRDISYEQYF.

There are many counts of this clonotype. CDR3 sequence: CSVRVLGTEAFF. The CDR3 nucleotides are TGCAGCGTTCGGGTTTTGGGCACTGAAGCTTTCTTT. The V and J genes are TRBV29-1 and TRBJ1-1; D uncertain. Trimming shortened V by 5 bases and J by 4 bases, and 11 bases separated the two germline ends. CDR1 is SQVTM and CDR2 is ANQGSEA in the germline V gene. The CDR3 spans 12 residues. Variable domain in full (rest from reference TRBV29-1 and TRBJ1-1): SAVISQKPSRDICQRGTSLTIQCQVDSQVTMMFWYRQQPGQSLTLIATANQGSEATYESGFVIDKFPISRPNLTFSTLTVSNMSPEDSSIYLCSVRVLGTEAFFGQGTRLTVV.

This clonotype was found a few times. The chain recombines TRBV30 with TRBJ2-6; either TRBD1 or TRBD2 may supply D (5 bases each). This CDR3 region has 16 residues. V lost 4 bases and J lost 3, with 16 bases in between. Germline V gene lookup returns CDR1 GTSNPN and CDR2 SVGIG (reference sequence). CDR3: CAWTREGALGANVLTF. The CDR3 bases are TGTGCCTGGACCCGGGAAGGGGCCCTTGGGGCCAACGTCCTGACTTTC.

The table lists this clonotype with many counts. The J gene is TRBJ2-5, the V gene TRBV12-3 or TRBV12-4; 9 bases align to TRBD1. This CDR3 has 15 residues. The trim removed 1 base at V and 5 bases at J, leaving 5 bases unmatched. The CDR3 protein is CASSLGTGVGETQYF. For the CDR3, the DNA is TGTGCCAGCAGTTTAGGGACAGGGGTGGGGGAGACCCAGTACTTC.

This clonotype occurred many times. This rearrangement joins TRBV28 to TRBJ1-2, with a possible D match to TRBD1 (5 bases). CDR1 MDHEN and CDR2 SYDVKM come from the germline V gene. CDR3 length: 16 amino acids. Trimming shortened V by 2 bases and J by 5 bases, and 18 bases separated the two germline ends. CDR3 protein: CASSLGSGGLRYGYTF. CDR3 sequence (DNA): TGTGCCAGCAGTTTAGGGTCCGGGGGTTTGAGATATGGCTACACCTTC.

The V and J genes are TRBV4-1 and TRBJ1-5; tentatively, D is TRBD1 (5 bases). Trimming removed 4 bases from V and 9 bases from J, with 19 bases in between. This CDR3 is 15 amino acids long. The germline V gene has CDR1 MGHRA and CDR2 YSYEKL. CDR3 in DNA: TGCGCCAGCAGCCCCAAGTGGGGGGGGAACACGCCCCAGCATTTT. Translated: CASSPKWGGNTPQHF.

This clonotype was detected ten times or more. V gene TRBV19 combines with J gene TRBJ1-1; no clear D gene. The CDR3 contains 15 residues. CDR1 is LNHDA, CDR2 SQIVND, per germline (reference sequence). The germline V and J ends were trimmed by 5 bases and 0 bases, with 13 bases remaining between them. The CDR3 coding sequence is TGTGCCAGTAGTCCGCGACCCAACCTGAACACTGAAGCTTTCTTT. It encodes CASSPRPNLNTEAFF.

This clonotype turned up a few times. The chain combines TRBV4-1 with TRBJ2-5, with 9 bases aligning to TRBD2. The V gene end was trimmed by 4 bases and the J gene end by 1 base; junction bases not matched to a gene: 4. Germline CDR1 and CDR2: MGHRA and YSYEKL. The CDR3 consists of 15 residues. The CDR3 nucleotides are TGCGCCAGCAGCCTTCAGACTAGCGGCCAAGAGACCCAGTACTTC. This translates into CASSLQTSGQETQYF.

This clonotype was seen at least ten times. The chain links TRBV30 to TRBJ2-5; 8 nucleotides match TRBD2. Losses at the gene ends were 3 bases for V and 1 base for J; bases not matched to a gene: 7. The CDR3 is made up of 15 amino acids. CDR1 and CDR2 (germline): GTSNPN, SVGIG (reference sequence). In DNA, the CDR3 is TGTGCCTGGAGCGCGACTAGCGTCCTCCAAGAGACCCAGTACTTC. Amino acids: CAWSATSVLQETQYF.

Many counts were recorded for this clonotype. The chain joins TRBV24-1 to TRBJ2-2, with 9 nucleotides matching TRBD1. The CDR3 runs 17 residues. Germline trimming cut 3 bases from V and 3 bases from J; bases unmatched to any gene: 7. Per the germline V gene, CDR1 is KGHDR and CDR2 is SFDVKD. The CDR3 loop is CATSDPGQGTYTGELFF. For the CDR3, the DNA is TGTGCCACCAGTGATCCCGGACAGGGGACATACACCGGGGAGCTGTTTTTT.

This chain connects TRBV30 to TRBJ2-2; unclear D gene. The CDR3 loop spans 13 amino acids. V lost 2 bases and J lost 0, with 4 bases in between. Germline lookup yields CDR1 GTSNPN and CDR2 SVGIG (reference sequence). CDR3 DNA sequence: TGTGCCTGGAGTTGGGCGAACACCGGGGAGCTGTTTTTT. Translating it yields CAWSWANTGELFF. Filled out from reference TRBV30 and TRBJ2-2, the complete variable domain reads SQTIHQWPATLVQPVGSPLSLECTVEGTSNPNLYWYRQAAGRGLQLLFYSVGIGQISSEVPQNLSASRPQDRQFILSSKKLLLSDSGFYLCAWSWANTGELFFGEGSRLTVL.

This clonotype has a count of ten or more. The chain carries TRBV7-2 and TRBJ2-7; possibly TRBD1 for D (6 bases). Germline CDR1 is SGHTA and CDR2 is FQGNSA. V was pared by 1 base and J by 4 bases, with 14 bases between. This CDR3 contains 15 residues. The CDR3 nucleotides read TGTGCCAGCAGCTTAGTTACAGGGATCTATTACGAGCAGTACTTC. Translated, it gives CASSLVTGIYYEQYF. The variable domain in full, completed from reference TRBV7-2 and TRBJ2-7, reads GAGVSQSPSNKVTEKGKDVELRCDPISGHTALYWYRQSLGQGLEFLIYFQGNSAPDKSGLPSDRFSAERTGGSVSTLTIQRTQQEDSAVYLCASSLVTGIYYEQYFGPGTRLTVT.

This clonotype has a count of ten or more. The chain uses TRBV27 and TRBJ2-7, with 7 bases lining up with TRBD1. Germline CDR1 is MNHEY and CDR2 is SMNVEV (reference sequence). The CDR3 is 16 residues long. Trimming at V came to 1 base and at J to 3 bases, leaving 9 bases not matched to a gene. CDR3 in DNA: TGTGCCAGCAGTTTATACCCCGGGACAGATTACTACGAGCAGTACTTC. Translating it yields CASSLYPGTDYYEQYF.

The table lists this clonotype with many counts. This chain uses TRBV6-4 with TRBJ2-3; 14 bases are shared with TRBD2. Per germline, CDR1 MRHNA and CDR2 SNTAGT. The J segment lost 4 bases and the V segment lost 0 bases, leaving 0 bases of the junction unmatched. This CDR3 region has 16 residues. In DNA form, the CDR3 reads TGTGCCAGCAGTGACTCGACTAGCGGGGGGGCAGATACGCAGTATTTT. It specifies CASSDSTSGGADTQYF.

This rearrangement joins TRBV7-6 to TRBJ2-2, with 7 nucleotides matching TRBD2. The CDR3 is made up of 18 amino acids. Losses at the gene ends were 2 bases for V and 4 bases for J; bases not matched to a gene: 13. Germline V lookup: CDR1 SGHVS, CDR2 FNYEAQ. CDR3 bases: TGTGCCAGCAGCTTATCCGCCCGGGGGAGGGCGGCCACCGGGGAGCTGTTTTTT. Translated, it gives CASSLSARGRAATGELFF. The full variable domain, with the rest looked up from reference TRBV7-6 and TRBJ2-2, is GAGVSQSPRYKVTKRGQDVALRCDPISGHVSLYWYRQALGQGPEFLTYFNYEAQQDKSGLPNDRFSAERPEGSISTLTIQRTEQRDSAMYRCASSLSARGRAATGELFFGEGSRLTVL.

In its sample, this clonotype was seen many times. J is TRBJ1-1 and V is TRBV2; the D is unclear. The CDR3 is made up of 12 amino acids. The V end lost 6 bases, the J end lost 0 bases, and 5 bases lay between the germline ends. CDR1 is SNHLY, CDR2 FYNNEI, per germline. CDR3 bases: TGTGCCAGCAGACTGGTGAACACTGAAGCTTTCTTT. Residues: CASRLVNTEAFF.

This clonotype was seen repeatedly, ten times or more. The V and J genes are TRBV6-1 and TRBJ1-1; the match to TRBD1 covers 10 bases. V lost 2 bases to trimming and J lost 7 bases; unmatched junction nucleotides: 7. Per the germline V gene, CDR1 is MNHNS and CDR2 is SASEGT. The CDR3 sequence is 15 residues long. The CDR3 region has the DNA TGTGCCAGCAGTGAAAAGGGACAGGGGAAGGGTGAAGCTTTCTTT. Translating gives CASSEKGQGKGEAFF.

This clonotype was seen at least ten times. This chain uses TRBV19 with TRBJ1-5; D unclear. This CDR3 spans 14 amino acids. Germline values: CDR1 LNHDA, CDR2 SQIVND (reference sequence). V lost 3 bases to trimming and J lost 7 bases, with 13 bases between them. Written as DNA, the CDR3 is TGTGCCAGTAGTATGCCGGGTGGAGGACAGCCCCAGCATTTT. Protein sequence: CASSMPGGGQPQHF.

This clonotype showed up many times. The chain has TRBV11-2 and TRBJ2-5, with D possibly matching TRBD2 (6 bases). Germline V gene sequence: CDR1 SGHAT, CDR2 FQNNGV. Trimming shortened V by 1 base and J by 5 bases, and 23 bases separated the two germline ends. The CDR3 spans 18 residues. The CDR3 region is CASSLVADVFRISETQYF. CDR3 nucleotide sequence: TGTGCCAGCAGCTTAGTAGCGGATGTATTTAGAATCTCGGAGACCCAGTACTTC.

The rearrangement uses TRBV20-1 and TRBJ2-5, with D perhaps being TRBD1 or TRBD2 (5 bases each). CDR3 size: 14 residues. CDR1 is DFQATT, CDR2 SNEGSKA, per germline (reference sequence). DNA for the CDR3: TGCAGCGCTGCCCGGGACCCTAGGGAAGAGACCCAGTACTTC. As protein: CSAARDPREETQYF.

This clonotype was seen at least ten times. V gene TRBV29-1 combines with J gene TRBJ1-2, with 7 bases that match TRBD1. The V segment lost 5 bases and the J segment 6 bases; nucleotides outside the gene matches: 6. Looked up from germline, CDR1 is SQVTM and CDR2 is ANQGSEA. The CDR3 has 12 amino acids. CDR3 sequence: CSVPGTANGYTF. CDR3 sequence (DNA): TGCAGCGTTCCCGGGACAGCAAATGGCTACACCTTC. Filled out from reference TRBV29-1 and TRBJ1-2, the complete variable domain reads SAVISQKPSRDICQRGTSLTIQCQVDSQVTMMFWYRQQPGQSLTLIATANQGSEATYESGFVIDKFPISRPNLTFSTLTVSNMSPEDSSIYLCSVPGTANGYTFGSGTRLTVV.

At least ten counts were recorded for this clonotype. This sequence joins TRBV2 and TRBJ1-2, with unresolved D. The CDR3 totals 13 residues. Germline CDR1 and CDR2: SNHLY and FYNNEI. Trimming stripped 2 bases from V and 8 bases from J, with 12 bases between. CDR3 sequence (DNA): TGTGCCAGCAGTGAAACCCTTGGGGTCGGCTACACCTTC. Encoded protein: CASSETLGVGYTF.

This clonotype was seen at least ten times. V is TRBV30 and J is TRBJ2-7; D could derive from TRBD1 or TRBD2 (5 bases each). There are 14 residues in the CDR3. From germline, CDR1 is GTSNPN and CDR2 SVGIG (reference sequence). V was pared by 4 bases and J by 2 bases, with 15 bases between. CDR3 in DNA: TGTGCCTGGATCGGCCGAGGGGATCCCTACGAGCAGTACTTC. This translates into CAWIGRGDPYEQYF.

This chain connects TRBV30 to TRBJ2-7; 15 bases are a match to TRBD2. CDR1 is GTSNPN, CDR2 SVGIG, per germline (reference sequence). Trimming at V came to 6 bases and at J to 3 bases, leaving 9 bases not matched to a gene. The CDR3 runs to 16 residues. As DNA, the CDR3 is TGTGCCTGCCAACTCGGGACTAGCGGGGGGATCTACGAGCAGTACTTC. This encodes CACQLGTSGGIYEQYF.

The chain is built from TRBV2 and TRBJ2-7; the D gene is possibly TRBD1 (6 bases). CDR1 is SNHLY, CDR2 FYNNEI, per germline. The CDR3 runs to 14 residues. Trimming took off 7 bases at V and 1 base at J, with 14 bases between the two ends. CDR3 nucleotides: TGTGCCAGCATTGGGAGACAGGCGTCCTACGAGCAGTACTTC. Its translation: CASIGRQASYEQYF.